The 5 T cell receptor beta chains below all came from one sample that was sequenced in a study of tumor and adjacent non-tumor tissue in lung cancer (dated by TCRdb to the late 2010s). Libraries were made using multiplex PCR. Sequencing instrument: Illumina HiSeq 2500. TCRbeta libraries were built by three rounds of nested PCR using primers (Table S4), following protocols modified from ARM-PCR. TCRdb passed the public sequencing reads through fastp at Q25 and MiXCR, retaining productive beta sequences. Rows merge per CDR3 protein into single entries with the most common DNA and genes. In all, the sample holds some 90,000 distinct CDR3 sequences, and 61% of those were seen once. The biggest ten clones account for over 12% of the sample. RNA was extracted from bulk unsorted tissue and checked for quality with a NanoDrop ND-1000 and an Agilent 2100. Sequenced sample: lung tumor tissue. These receptors were obtained from a man between 65 and 79 years old with non-small cell lung cancer.

This clonotype is medium-sized in the sample. This chain connects TRBV11-2 to TRBJ2-1; D unclear. Germline CDR1 reads SGHAT; CDR2 reads FQNNGV. Trimming left V 5 bases short and J 12 bases short, with 20 bases between. This CDR3 contains 14 residues. The CDR3 region has the DNA TGTGCCAGCAGCCTTCTTCCTCTGGGGTTGGGGCAGTTCTTC. Translation: CASSLLPLGLGQFF.

This clonotype was found a few times. One junction end does not reproduce the germline sequence, and a read error may be involved. This chain links TRBV29-1 with TRBJ2-1; D possibly uses TRBD1 or TRBD2 (5 bases each). Germline values: CDR1 SQVTM, CDR2 ANQGSEA. The CDR3 is 14 residues long. CDR3 in DNA: TGCAGCGTTGAGTGGGGGTTCGCCTACAATGGGCAGTTCTTC. It encodes CSVEWGFAYNGQFF.

The chain couples TRBV7-3 to TRBJ2-3; 9 nucleotides match TRBD2. The germline CDR1 and CDR2 sequences are SGHTA and FQGTGA. Trimming removed 2 bases from V and 4 bases from J; junction bases left unmatched: 4. The length of the CDR3 is 15 residues. CDR3 DNA: TGTGCCAGCAGCTTATTAGCGGGAGTTGCAGATACGCAGTATTTT. Encoded protein: CASSLLAGVADTQYF.

This clonotype has at least ten counts. This sequence joins TRBV29-1 and TRBJ1-5; no firm D call. CDR3 size: 13 residues. The ends were cut back, 4 bases at V and 4 bases at J, with 11 bases in the middle. Per germline, CDR1 SQVTM and CDR2 ANQGSEA. CDR3 coding DNA: TGCAGCGTTGGGGGTCGAGGGAATCAGCCCCAGCATTTT. It translates to CSVGGRGNQPQHF.

As concerns this clonotype: In this CDR3 the conserved last residue, phenylalanine or tryptophan, is missing, so a read error is likely. The V and J genes are TRBV12-3 or TRBV12-4 and TRBJ1-2; possibly TRBD1 for D (5 bases). V dropped 9 bases and J dropped 4 bases, with 9 bases sitting between them. The CDR3 contains 11 residues. The CDR3 loop reads CASSGGYGYTL. CDR3 bases: TGTGCCAGTAGTGGGGGCTATGGCTACACCTTA.